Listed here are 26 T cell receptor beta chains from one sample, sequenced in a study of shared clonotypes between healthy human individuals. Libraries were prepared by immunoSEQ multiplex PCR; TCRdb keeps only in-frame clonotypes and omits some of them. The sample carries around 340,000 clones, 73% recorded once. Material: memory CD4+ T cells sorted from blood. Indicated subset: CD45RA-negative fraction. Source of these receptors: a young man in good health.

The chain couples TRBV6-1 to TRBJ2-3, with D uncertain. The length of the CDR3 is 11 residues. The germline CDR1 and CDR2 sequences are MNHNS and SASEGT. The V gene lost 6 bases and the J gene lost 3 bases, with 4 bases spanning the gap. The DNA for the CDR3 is TGTGCCAGCAGAGAAACAGATACGCAGTATTTT. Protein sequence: CASRETDTQYF.

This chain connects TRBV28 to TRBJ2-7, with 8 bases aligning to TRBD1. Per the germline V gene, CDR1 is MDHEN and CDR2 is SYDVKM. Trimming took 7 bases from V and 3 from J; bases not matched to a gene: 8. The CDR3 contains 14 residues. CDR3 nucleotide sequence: TGTGCCAGCAACTCAGGGGGCTTTAACTACGAGCAGTACTTC. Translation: CASNSGGFNYEQYF.

The CDR3 DNA reads as TGTGCCAGCAGTGATGCGGGATGGGGGGATACGCAGTATTTT. The encoded protein is CASSDAGWGDTQYF. The chain combines TRBV2 with TRBJ2-3; perhaps TRBD2 as D (6 bases). This CDR3 is built from 14 residues. Deletions cut 3 bases from V and 6 bases from J, with 13 bases between. CDR1 is SNHLY and CDR2 is FYNNEI in the germline V gene.

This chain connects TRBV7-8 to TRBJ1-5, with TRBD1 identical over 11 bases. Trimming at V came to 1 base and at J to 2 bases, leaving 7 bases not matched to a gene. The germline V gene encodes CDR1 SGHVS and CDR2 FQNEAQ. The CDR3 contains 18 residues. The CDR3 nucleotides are TGTGCCAGCAGCTTAGGGGTTGGACAGGGGGCCGGCAATCAGCCCCAGCATTTT. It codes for CASSLGVGQGAGNQPQHF.

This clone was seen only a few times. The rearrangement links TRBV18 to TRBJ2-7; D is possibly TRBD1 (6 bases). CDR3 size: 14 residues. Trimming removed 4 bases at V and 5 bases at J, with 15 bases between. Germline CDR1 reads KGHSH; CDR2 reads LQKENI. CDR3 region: CASSRGITGNEQYF. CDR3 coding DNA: TGTGCCAGCTCACGAGGAATAACAGGGAACGAGCAGTACTTC.

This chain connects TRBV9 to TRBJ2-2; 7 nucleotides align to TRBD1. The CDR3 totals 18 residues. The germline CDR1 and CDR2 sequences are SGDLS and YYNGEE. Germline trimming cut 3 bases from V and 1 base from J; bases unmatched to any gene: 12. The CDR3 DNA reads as TGTGCCAGCAGCGCTAGCCAACAGGGGAAGAGGAACACCGGGGAGCTGTTTTTT. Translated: CASSASQQGKRNTGELFF.

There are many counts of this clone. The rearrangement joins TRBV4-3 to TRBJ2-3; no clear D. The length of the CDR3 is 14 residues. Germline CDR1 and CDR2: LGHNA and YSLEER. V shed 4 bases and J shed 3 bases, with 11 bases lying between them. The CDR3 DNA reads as TGCGCCAGCAGCCGCGTCTTGCAGACAGATACGCAGTATTTT. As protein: CASSRVLQTDTQYF.

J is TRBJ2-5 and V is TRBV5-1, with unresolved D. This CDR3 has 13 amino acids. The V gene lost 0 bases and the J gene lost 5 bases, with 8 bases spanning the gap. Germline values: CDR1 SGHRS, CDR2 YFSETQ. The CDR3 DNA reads TGCGCCAGCAGCTTGGGAATCCGTGAGACCCAGTACTTC. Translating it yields CASSLGIRETQYF. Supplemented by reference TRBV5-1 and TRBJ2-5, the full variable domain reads KAGVTQTPRYLIKTRGQQVTLSCSPISGHRSVSWYQQTPGQGLQFLFEYFSETQRNKGNFPGRFSGRQFSNSRSEMNVSTLELGDSALYLCASSLGIRETQYFGPGTRLLVL.

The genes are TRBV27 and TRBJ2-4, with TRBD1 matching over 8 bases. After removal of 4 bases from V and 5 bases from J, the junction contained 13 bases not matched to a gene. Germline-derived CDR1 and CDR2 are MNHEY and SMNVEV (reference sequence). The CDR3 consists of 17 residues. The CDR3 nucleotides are TGTGCCAGCAGTTCTCCTGGACAGGGACCTCCCGAAAACATTCAGTACTTC. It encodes CASSSPGQGPPENIQYF.

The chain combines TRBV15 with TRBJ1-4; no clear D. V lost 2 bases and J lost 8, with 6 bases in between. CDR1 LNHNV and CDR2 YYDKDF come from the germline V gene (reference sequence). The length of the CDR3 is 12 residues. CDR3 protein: CATSRSVEKLFF. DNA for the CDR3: TGTGCCACCAGCAGATCTGTCGAAAAACTGTTTTTT. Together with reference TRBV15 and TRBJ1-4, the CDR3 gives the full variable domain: DAMVIQNPRYQVTQFGKPVTLSCSQTLNHNVMYWYQQKSSQAPKLLFHYYDKDFNNEADTPDNFQSRRPNTSFCFLDIRSPGLGDTAMYLCATSRSVEKLFFGSGTQLSVL.

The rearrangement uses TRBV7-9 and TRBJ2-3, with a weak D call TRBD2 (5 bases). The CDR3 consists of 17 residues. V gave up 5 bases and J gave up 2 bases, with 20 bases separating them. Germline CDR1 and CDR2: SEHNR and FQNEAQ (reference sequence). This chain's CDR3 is CASSPTDSRDTTDTQYF. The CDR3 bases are TGTGCCAGCAGCCCTACCGACTCCCGGGATACCACAGATACGCAGTATTTT. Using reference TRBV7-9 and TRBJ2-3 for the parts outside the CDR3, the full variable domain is DTGVSQNPRHKITKRGQNVTFRCDPISEHNRLYWYRQTLGQGPEFLTYFQNEAQLEKSRLLSDRFSAERPKGSFSTLEIQRTEQGDSAMYLCASSPTDSRDTTDTQYFGPGTRLTVL.

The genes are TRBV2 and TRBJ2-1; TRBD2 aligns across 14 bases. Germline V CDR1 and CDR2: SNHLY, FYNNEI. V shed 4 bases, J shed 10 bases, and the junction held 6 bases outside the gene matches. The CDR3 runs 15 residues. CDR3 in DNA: TGTGCCAGCAGTGCGACTAGCGGGAGGGCCCTAGAGCAGTTCTTC. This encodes CASSATSGRALEQFF.

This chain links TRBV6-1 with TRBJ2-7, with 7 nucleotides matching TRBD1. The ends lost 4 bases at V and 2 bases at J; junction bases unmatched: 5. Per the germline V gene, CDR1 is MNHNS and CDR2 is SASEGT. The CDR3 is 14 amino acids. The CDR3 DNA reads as TGTGCCAGCAGTGCATACGGGACAGCCTACGAGCAGTACTTC. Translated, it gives CASSAYGTAYEQYF.

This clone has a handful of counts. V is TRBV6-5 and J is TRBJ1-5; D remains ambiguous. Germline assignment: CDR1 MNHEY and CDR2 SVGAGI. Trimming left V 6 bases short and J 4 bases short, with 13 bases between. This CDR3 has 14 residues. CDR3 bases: TGTGCCAGCAGCCAGGATCGAGGGAATCAGCCCCAGCATTTT. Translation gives CASSQDRGNQPQHF.

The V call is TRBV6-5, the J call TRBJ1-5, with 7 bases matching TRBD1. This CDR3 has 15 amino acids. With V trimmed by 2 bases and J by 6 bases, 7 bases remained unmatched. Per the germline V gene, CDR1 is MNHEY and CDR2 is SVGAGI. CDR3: CASSYDTGVSQPQHF. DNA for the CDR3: TGTGCCAGCAGTTACGATACAGGGGTAAGTCAGCCCCAGCATTTT.

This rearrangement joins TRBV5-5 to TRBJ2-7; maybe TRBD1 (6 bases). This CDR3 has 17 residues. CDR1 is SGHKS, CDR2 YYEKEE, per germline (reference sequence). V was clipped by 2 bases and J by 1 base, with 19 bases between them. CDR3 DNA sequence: TGTGCCAGCAGCTTAGACAGGTTTCCAAACGGGTCCTACGAGCAGTACTTC. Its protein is CASSLDRFPNGSYEQYF.

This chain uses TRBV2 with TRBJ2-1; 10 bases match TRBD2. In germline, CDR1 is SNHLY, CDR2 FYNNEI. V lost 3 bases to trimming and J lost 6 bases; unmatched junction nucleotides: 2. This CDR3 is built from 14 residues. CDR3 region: CASSETSGLNEQFF. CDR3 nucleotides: TGTGCCAGCAGTGAGACTAGCGGGCTCAATGAGCAGTTCTTC.

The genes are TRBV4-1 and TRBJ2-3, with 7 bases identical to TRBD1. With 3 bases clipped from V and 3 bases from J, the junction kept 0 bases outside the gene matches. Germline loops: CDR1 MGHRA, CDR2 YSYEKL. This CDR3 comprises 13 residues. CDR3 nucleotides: TGCGCCAGCAGCCAGGACAGGACAGATACGCAGTATTTT. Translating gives CASSQDRTDTQYF.

The CDR3 coding sequence is TGCGCCAGCATCCTGAGCGGGGGATACACTGAAGCTTTCTTT. The encoded protein is CASILSGGYTEAFF. V gene TRBV10-2 combines with J gene TRBJ1-1; D is perhaps TRBD1 (5 bases). The V end was cut by 7 bases, the J end by 3 bases, with 15 bases between. The CDR3 loop spans 14 amino acids. The germline CDR1 and CDR2 sequences are WSHSY and SAAADI.

The CDR3: CAAPSGSSYNEQFF. CDR3 in DNA: TGTGCCGCCCCTAGCGGCTCCTCCTACAATGAGCAGTTCTTC. The gene calls are TRBV28 and TRBJ2-1; the match to TRBD2 covers 7 bases. The CDR3 is 14 residues long. Trimming took 11 bases from V and 0 from J; bases not matched to a gene: 7. CDR1 is MDHEN, CDR2 SYDVKM, per germline.

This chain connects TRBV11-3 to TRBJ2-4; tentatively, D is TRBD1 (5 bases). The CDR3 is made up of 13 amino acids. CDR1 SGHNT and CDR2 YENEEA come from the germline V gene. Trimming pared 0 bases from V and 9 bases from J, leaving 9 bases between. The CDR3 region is CASSLEQGSIQYF. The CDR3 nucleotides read TGTGCCAGCAGCTTAGAGCAGGGCTCCATTCAGTACTTC.

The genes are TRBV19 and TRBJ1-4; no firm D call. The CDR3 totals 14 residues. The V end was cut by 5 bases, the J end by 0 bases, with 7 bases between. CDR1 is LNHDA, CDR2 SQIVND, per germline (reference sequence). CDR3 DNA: TGTGCCAGTAGTGAAGGAGCAACTAATGAAAAACTGTTTTTT. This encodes CASSEGATNEKLFF. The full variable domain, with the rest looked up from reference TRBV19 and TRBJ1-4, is DGGITQSPKYLFRKEGQNVTLSCEQNLNHDAMYWYRQDPGQGLRLIYYSQIVNDFQKGDIAEGYSVSREKKESFPLTVTSAQKNPTAFYLCASSEGATNEKLFFGSGTQLSVL.

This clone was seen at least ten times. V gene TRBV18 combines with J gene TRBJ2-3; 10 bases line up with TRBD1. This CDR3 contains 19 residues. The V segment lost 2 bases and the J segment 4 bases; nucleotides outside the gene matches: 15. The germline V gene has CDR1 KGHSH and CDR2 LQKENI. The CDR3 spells CASSPIGVRTGGSPDTQYF. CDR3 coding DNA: TGTGCCAGCTCACCAATCGGAGTTCGGACAGGGGGTTCGCCAGATACGCAGTATTTT. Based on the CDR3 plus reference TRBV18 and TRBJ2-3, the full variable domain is NAGVMQNPRHLVRRRGQEARLRCSPMKGHSHVYWYRQLPEEGLKFMVYLQKENIIDESGMPKERFSAEFPKEGPSILRIQQVVRGDSAAYFCASSPIGVRTGGSPDTQYFGPGTRLTVL.

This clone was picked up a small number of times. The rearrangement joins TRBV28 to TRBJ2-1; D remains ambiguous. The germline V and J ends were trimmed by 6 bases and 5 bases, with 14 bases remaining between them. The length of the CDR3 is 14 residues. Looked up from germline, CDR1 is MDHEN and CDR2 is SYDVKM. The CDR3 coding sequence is TGTGCCAGCAGGCACTTGGTTTTAGACAATGAGCAGTTCTTC. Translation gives CASRHLVLDNEQFF.

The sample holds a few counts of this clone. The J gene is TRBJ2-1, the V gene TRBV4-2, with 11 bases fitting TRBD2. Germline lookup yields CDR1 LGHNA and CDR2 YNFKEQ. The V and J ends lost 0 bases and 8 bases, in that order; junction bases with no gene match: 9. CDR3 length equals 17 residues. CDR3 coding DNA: TGTGCCAGCAGCCAAGATGCCGCTAGCGGGAGGATAGATGAGCAGTTCTTC. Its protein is CASSQDAASGRIDEQFF.

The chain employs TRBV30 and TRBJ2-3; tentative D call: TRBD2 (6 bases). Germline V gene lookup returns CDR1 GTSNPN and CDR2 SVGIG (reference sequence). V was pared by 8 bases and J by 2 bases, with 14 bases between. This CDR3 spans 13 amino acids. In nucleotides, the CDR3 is TGTGCCGTAAAACGGGACTTCACAGATACGCAGTATTTT. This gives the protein CAVKRDFTDTQYF.